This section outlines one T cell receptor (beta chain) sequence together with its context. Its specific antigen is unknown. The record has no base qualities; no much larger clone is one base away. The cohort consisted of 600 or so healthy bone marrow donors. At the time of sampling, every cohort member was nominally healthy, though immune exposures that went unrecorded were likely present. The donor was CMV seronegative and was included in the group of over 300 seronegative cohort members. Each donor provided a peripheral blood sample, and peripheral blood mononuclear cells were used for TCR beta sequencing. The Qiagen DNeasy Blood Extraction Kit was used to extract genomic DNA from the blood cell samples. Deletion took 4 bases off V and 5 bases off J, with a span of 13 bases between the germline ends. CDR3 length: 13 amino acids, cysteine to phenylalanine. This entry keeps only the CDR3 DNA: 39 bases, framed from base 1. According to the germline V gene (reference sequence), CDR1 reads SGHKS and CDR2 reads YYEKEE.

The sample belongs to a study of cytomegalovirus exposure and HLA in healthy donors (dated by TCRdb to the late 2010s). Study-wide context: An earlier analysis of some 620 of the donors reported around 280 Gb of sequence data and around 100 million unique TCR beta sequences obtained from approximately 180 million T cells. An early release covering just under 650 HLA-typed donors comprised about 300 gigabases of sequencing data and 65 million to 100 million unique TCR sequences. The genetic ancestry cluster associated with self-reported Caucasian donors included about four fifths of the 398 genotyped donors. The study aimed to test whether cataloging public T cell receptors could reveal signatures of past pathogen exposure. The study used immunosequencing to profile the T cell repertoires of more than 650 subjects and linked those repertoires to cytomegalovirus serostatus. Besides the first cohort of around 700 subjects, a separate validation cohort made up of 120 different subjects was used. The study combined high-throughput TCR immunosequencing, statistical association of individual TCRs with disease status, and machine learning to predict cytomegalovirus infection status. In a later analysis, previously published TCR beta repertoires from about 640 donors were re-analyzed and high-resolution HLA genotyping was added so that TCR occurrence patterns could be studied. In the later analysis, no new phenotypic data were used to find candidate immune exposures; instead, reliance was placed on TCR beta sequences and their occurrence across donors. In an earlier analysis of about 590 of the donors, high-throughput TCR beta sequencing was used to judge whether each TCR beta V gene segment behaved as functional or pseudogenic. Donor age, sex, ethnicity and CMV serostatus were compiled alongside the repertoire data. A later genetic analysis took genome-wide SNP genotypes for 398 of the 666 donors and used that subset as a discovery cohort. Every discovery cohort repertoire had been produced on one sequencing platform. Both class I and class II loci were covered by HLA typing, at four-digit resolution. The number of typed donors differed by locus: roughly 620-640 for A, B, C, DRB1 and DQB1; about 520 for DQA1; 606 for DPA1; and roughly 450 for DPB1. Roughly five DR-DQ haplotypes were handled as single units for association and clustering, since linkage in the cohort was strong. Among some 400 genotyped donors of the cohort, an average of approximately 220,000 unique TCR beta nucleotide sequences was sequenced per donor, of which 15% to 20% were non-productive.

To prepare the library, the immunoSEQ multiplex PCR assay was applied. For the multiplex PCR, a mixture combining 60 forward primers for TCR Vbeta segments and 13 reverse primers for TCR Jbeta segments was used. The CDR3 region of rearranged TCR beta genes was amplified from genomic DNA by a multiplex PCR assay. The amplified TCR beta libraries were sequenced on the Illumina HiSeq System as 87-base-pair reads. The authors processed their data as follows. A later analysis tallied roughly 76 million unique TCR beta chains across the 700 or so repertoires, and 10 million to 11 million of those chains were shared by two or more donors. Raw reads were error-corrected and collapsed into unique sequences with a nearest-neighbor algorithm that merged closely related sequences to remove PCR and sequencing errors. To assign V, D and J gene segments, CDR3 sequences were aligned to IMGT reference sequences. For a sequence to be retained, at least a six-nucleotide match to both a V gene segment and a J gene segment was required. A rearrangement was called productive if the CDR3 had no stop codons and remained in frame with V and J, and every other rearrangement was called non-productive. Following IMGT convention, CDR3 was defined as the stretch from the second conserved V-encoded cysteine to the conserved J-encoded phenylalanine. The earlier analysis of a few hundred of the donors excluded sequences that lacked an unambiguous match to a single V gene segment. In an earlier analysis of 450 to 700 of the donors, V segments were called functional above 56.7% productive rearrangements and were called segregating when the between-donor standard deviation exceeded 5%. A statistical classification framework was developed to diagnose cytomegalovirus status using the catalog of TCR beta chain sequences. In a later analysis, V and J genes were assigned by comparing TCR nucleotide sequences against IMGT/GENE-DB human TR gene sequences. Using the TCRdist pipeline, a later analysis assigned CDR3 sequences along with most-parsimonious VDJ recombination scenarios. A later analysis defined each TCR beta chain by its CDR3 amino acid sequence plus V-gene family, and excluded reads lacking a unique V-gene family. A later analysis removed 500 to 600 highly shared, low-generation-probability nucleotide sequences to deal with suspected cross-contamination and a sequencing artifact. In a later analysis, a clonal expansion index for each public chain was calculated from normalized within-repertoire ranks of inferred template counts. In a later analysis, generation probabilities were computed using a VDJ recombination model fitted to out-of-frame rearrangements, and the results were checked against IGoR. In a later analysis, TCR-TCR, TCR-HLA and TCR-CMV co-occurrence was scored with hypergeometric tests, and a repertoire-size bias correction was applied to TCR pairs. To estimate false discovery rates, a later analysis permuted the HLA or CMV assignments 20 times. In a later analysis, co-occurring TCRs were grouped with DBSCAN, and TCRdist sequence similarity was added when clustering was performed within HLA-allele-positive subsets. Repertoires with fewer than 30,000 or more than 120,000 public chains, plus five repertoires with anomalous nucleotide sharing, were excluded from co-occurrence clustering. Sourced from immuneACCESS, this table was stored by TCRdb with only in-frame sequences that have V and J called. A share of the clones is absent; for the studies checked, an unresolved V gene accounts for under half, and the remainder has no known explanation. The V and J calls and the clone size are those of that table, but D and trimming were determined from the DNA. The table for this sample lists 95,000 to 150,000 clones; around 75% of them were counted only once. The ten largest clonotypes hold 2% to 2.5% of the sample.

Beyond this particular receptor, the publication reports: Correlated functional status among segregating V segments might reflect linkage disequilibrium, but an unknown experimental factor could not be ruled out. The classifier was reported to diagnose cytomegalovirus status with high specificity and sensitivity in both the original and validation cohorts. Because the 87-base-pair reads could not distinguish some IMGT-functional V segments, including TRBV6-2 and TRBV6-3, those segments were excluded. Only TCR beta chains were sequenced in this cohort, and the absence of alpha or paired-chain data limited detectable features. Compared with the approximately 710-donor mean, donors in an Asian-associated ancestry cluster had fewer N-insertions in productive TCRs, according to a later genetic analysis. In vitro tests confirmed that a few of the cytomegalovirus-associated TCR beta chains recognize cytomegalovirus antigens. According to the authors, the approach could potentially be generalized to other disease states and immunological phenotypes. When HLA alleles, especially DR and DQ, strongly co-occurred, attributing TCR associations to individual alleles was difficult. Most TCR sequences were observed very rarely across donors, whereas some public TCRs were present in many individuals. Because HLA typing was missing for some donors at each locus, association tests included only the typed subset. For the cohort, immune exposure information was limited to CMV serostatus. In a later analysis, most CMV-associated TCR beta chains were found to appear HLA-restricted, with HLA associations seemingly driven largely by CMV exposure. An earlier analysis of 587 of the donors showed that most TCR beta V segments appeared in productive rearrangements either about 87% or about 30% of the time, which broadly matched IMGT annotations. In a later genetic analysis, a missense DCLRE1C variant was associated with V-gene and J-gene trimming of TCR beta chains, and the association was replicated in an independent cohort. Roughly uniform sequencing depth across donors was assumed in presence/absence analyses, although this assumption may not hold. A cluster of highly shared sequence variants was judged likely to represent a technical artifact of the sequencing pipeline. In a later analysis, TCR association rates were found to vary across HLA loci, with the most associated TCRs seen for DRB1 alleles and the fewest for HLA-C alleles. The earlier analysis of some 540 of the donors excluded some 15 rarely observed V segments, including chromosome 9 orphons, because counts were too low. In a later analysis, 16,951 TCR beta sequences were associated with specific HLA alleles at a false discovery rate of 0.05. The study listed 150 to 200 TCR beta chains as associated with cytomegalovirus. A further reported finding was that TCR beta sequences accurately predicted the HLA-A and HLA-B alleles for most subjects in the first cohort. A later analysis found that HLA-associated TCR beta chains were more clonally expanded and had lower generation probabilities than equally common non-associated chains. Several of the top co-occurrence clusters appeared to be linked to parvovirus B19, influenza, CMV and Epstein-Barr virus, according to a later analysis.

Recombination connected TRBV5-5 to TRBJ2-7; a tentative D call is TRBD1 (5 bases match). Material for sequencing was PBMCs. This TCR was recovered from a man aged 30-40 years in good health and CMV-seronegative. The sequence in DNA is TGTGCCAGCAGCCGCCAGACAGACCACGAGCAGTACTTC. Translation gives CASSRQTDHEQYF.